This T cell receptor beta chain was captured by sequencing in a study of CXCR3-negative and CXCR3-positive naive CD8 T cells (dated by TCRdb to about 2019). For context, the study as a whole: In total, roughly 140 million TRB reads were obtained, which works out to roughly 1.5 +/- 0.3 million reads per library. Diversity and physicochemical repertoire analyses were performed on about a dozen donors pooled from two independent experiments. TRBV-TRBJ cluster analysis included naive subsets from roughly 5 donors and memory cells from 3 donors.

From a lookup of the germline V gene, CDR1 and CDR2 are SGHAT and FQNNGV. The CDR3 runs 15 residues from the cysteine to the phenylalanine. The DNA is unrecorded. TCRdb shows the sequencer as NextSeq 550. The Human TCR Profiling Kit (MiLaboratory) was used to prepare UMI-labeled 5' RACE TRB cDNA libraries. cDNA synthesis used the entire amount of extracted RNA, and PCR amplification then used the entire amount of cDNA produced. The libraries were made side by side, with each library going through the same number of PCR cycles. Per the original workflow: With a requirement of at least two reads per UMI, MIGEC and MiXCR extracted about 50,000 +/- 10,000 unique UMI-labeled TRB cDNA molecules per library. On average, each library contained 40,000 +/- 10,000 functional in-frame TRB CDR3 nucleotide clonotypes without stop codons. After each sample was downsampled to 5000 UMI-labeled TRB molecules, VDJtools was used to calculate diversity metrics such as normalized Shannon-Wiener and Chao1. VDJtools was used to calculate clonotype-size-weighted physicochemical properties of the central five CDR3 residues, namely interaction energy, strength, volume and Kidera factor 4. With the reads reprocessed by TCRdb, a single entry stands for each CDR3 protein sequence and no DNA is reported. The V and J calls and clone size come from TCRdb's table, not from the authors' own analysis. The sample table holds 20,000 to 25,000 distinct CDR3 sequences. The ten top clones hold around 18% of the sample.

Overall study outcomes, separate from this receptor: Because surface CD5, which is linked to self-reactivity in mice, was comparable between the naive subsets, TCR interaction strength was also inferred from the physicochemical properties of TRB CDR3s. CXCR3 expression partially decreased after cryopreservation, so most assays used freshly isolated PBMCs. Repertoire diversity was comparably high in both naive subsets but much lower in memory CD8+ T cells. Similar TRBV-TRBJ usage was shown by naive CXCR3-negative and CXCR3-positive cells from the same donor, whereas distinct patterns were shown by memory cells.

Regarding this clonotype: Its antigen remains undetermined.

Each CD8+ T cell subset was flow-sorted in triplicate, with roughly 300,000 cells per subset placed directly into RLT lysis buffer. Peripheral blood mononuclear cells were isolated from buffy coats using standard density gradient centrifugation. An RNeasy Mini Kit was used to extract total RNA from the sorted cells. The rearrangement joined TRBV11-2 to TRBJ2-3; TCRdb's D call, TRBD2, is unchecked because there is no DNA. The sample taken for sequencing was memory CD8+ T cells from blood. According to the study, the label for this sample's cell subset or site signals: conventional CD8+ memory T cells (TMEM), sorted as controls. This receptor was identified in a human donor in good health. Some clones in this sample may be carry-over from other donors' samples. The CDR3 protein sequence reads: CASILTSGYPDTQYF.